The entry below gives a single TCR beta chain sequence along with its context. The data derive from a study of blood T cells in healthy people across ages. Then a second PCR, running roughly 7 to 11 cycles, was carried out with a sample-barcoded 5' primer and a J-beta primer mix. TCRdb fed the 5' RACE reads into MiXCR, producing one record per CDR3 protein. The top ten clones hold about 11% of a sample with 1.5 million to 2 million distinct CDR3 sequences, 30% to 40% of them seen once. The germline V and J ends were trimmed by 4 bases and 8 bases, with 15 bases remaining between them. Germline V gene data show CDR1 as SGHNT and CDR2 as YYREEE (reference sequence). This CDR3 has 13 residues.

The chain links TRBV5-4 to TRBJ1-2; D may be TRBD1 (6 bases). Sequences were obtained from blood. This sequence originates from a woman in her 30s in good health. CDR3 in amino acids: CASSEGTRLGYTF. DNA for the CDR3: TGTGCCAGCAGCGAGGGGACAAGACTCGGCTACACCTTC. The full variable domain, in which reference TRBV5-4 and TRBJ1-2 provide the parts outside the CDR3, is ETGVTQSPTHLIKTRGQQVTLRCSSQSGHNTVSWYQQALGQGPQFIFQYYREEENGRGNFPPRFSGLQFPNYSSELNVNALELDDSALYLCASSEGTRLGYTFGSGTRLTVV.